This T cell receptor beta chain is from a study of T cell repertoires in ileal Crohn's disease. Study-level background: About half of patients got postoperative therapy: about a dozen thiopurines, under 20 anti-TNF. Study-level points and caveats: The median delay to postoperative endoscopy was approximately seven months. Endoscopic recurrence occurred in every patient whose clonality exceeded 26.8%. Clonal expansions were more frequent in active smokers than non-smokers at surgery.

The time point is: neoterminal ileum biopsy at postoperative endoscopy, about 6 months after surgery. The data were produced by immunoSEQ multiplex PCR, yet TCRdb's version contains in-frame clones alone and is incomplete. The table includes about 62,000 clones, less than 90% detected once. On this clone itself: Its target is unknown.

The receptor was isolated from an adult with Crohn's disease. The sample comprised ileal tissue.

The CDR3 sequence: CASSLDLTGSGYTF. CDR3 DNA sequence: TGTGCCAGCAGCTTAGATCTGACAGGGTCCGGCTACACCTTC. This chain uses TRBV11-2 with TRBJ1-2; 7 nucleotides line up with TRBD1. The V and J ends lost 0 bases and 8 bases, in that order; junction bases with no gene match: 6. Germline loops: CDR1 SGHAT, CDR2 FQNNGV. CDR3 length equals 14 residues.